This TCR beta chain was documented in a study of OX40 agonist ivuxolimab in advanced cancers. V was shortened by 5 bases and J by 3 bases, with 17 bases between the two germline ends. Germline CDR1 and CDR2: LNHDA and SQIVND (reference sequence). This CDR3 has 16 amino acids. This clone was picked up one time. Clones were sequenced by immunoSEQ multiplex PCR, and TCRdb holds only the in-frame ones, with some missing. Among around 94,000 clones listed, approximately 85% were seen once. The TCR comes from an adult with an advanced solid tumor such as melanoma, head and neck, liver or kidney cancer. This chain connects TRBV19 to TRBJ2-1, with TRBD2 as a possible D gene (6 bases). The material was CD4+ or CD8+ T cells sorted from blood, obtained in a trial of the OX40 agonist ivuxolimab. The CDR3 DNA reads TGTGCCAGTAGTTCCTGGAAGGGAGGCAACTACAATGAGCAGTTCTTC. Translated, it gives CASSSWKGGNYNEQFF.